The present T cell receptor beta chain was sequenced within a study of cytomegalovirus exposure and HLA in healthy donors. Turning to this clone: Its matching antigen is unknown.

Broader study findings: Reportedly, diagnosis of cytomegalovirus status by the classifier showed high specificity and sensitivity. After further analysis at a later stage, 17,000 or so TCR beta sequences were associated with HLA alleles at 0.05 false discovery rate. Owing to their indistinguishability, certain V segments, notably TRBV6-2 and TRBV6-3, were excluded.

The PCR ran on 60 Vbeta and 13 Jbeta primers. TCRdb's copy holds only in-frame clones and misses some; the assay was immunoSEQ multiplex PCR. The sample lists just under 250,000 clones, roughly 82% seen once, with 5.4% in the top ten. The germline CDR1 and CDR2 sequences are SGHRS and YFSETQ. The CDR3 sequence is 15 residues long. The V and J ends lost 0 bases and 7 bases, in that order; junction bases with no gene match: 9. The chain combines TRBV5-1 with TRBJ2-7, with 8 bases aligning to TRBD1. The sample taken for sequencing was PBMCs. The sequence derives from a woman aged 40 to 50 in good health and CMV-seropositive. The CDR3 DNA reads TGCGCCAGCAGCTTGGGCAGGGGGCATTCGGTTGAGCAGTACTTC. This encodes CASSLGRGHSVEQYF.